This is a list of T cell receptor beta chains from one sample in a study of blood T cell repertoires in COVID-19. Data came from immunoSEQ multiplex PCR; TCRdb stores just in-frame clones and leaves some out. The sample consists of 230,000 or so clones, just over 85% of them appearing once. The sequencing sample was made of PBMCs or T cells enriched from blood (not recorded which). The source is a woman aged 40 to 50 with acute COVID-19. Each CDR3 is given without its conserved first and last residue.

>14|TRBJ2-2|TRBV7-6
ASSLARSGGPGELF
>12|TRBJ1-5|TRBV30
AWRDRGKDQPQH
>13|TRBJ1-2|TRBV19
ASSIRGTTSAGYT
>13|TRBJ2-3|TRBV19
ASSIGARGPDTQY
>9|TRBJ2-3|TRBV20-1
SAGDSGGQY
>11|TRBJ1-1|TRBV6-5
ASSLGGGTEAF
>10|TRBJ1-1|TRBV6-5
ASSYSNTEAF
>12|TRBJ2-1|TRBV10-1
ASAGTGAYNEQF
>11|TRBJ2-3|TRBV6-5
ASRDRAVNTQY
>12|TRBJ2-3|TRBV5-1
ASSLRDSTDTQY
>14|TRBJ1-5|TRBV19
ASTPTGPYSNQPQH
>13|TRBJ2-7|TRBV6-2/TRBV6-3
ASSLIRQGNGEQY
>13|TRBJ2-1|TRBV7-3
ASSSQSSSYNEQF
>12|TRBJ1-5|TRBV10-2
ASSVQGRDQPQH
>13|TRBJ2-7|TRBV5-4
ASSLLAGEFYEQY
>12|TRBJ1-1|TRBV27
ASYRGRTNTEAF
>12|TRBJ1-2|TRBV7-2
ASSLATPSGGYT
>13|TRBJ2-2|TRBV2
ASSPRGRSTGELF
>17|TRBJ2-1|TRBV5-4
ASSLKWTRTFRPSDEQF
>12|TRBJ2-5|TRBV5-6
ASSLEGGDETQY
>12|TRBJ1-2|TRBV29-1
SVRTGGMDYGYT
>13|TRBJ1-1|TRBV19
ASSINYQGPTEAF
>13|TRBJ2-1|TRBV19
ASRDGTVFYNEQF
>11|TRBJ2-1|TRBV4-1
ASSQDWENEQF
>10|TRBJ1-1|TRBV30
AGGGRGTEAF
>14|TRBJ2-3|TRBV7-2
ASSPTSSGGRGTQY
>10|TRBJ1-1|TRBV2
ASRQGNTEAF
>18|TRBJ2-3|TRBV15
ATSRDYGLAGGRSADTQY
>14|TRBJ2-1|TRBV7-9
ASRLVGPSSYNEQF
>12|TRBJ2-5|TRBV6-5
ASSYFPEPETQY
>15|TRBJ2-3|TRBV2
ASTQGRGTASTDTQY
>11|TRBJ1-4|TRBV30
AWNSAGGEKLF
>13|TRBJ1-2|TRBV28
ASRGIGQGHRGYT
>12|TRBJ2-7|TRBV19
ASSAAGTQYEQY
>15|TRBJ2-2|TRBV5-1
ASSLELTGARTGELF
>12|TRBJ1-1|TRBV2
ASRGGRLNTEAF
>13|TRBJ1-2|TRBV18
ASSPPPGQGSWYT
>15|TRBJ1-6|TRBV7-8
ASSLVGGSGGNSPLH
>10|TRBJ2-7|TRBV5-4
ASSLDGAEQY
>17|TRBJ2-5|TRBV7-2
ASSLERAGILKYQETQY
>12|TRBJ2-3|TRBV28
ASSLGGNTDTQY
>13|TRBJ1-2|TRBV7-9
ASSLDRQGRDGYT
>9|TRBJ2-3|TRBV20-1
SASRTDTQY
>12|TRBJ2-1|TRBV7-8
ASSFSQGFVEQF
>16|TRBJ1-4|TRBV7-9
ASSSTLDPGQGLEKLF
>16|TRBJ1-4|TRBV5-1
ASSLRSSRGATNEKLF
>11|TRBJ1-1|TRBV6-5
ASRAGALAEAF
>10|TRBJ1-5|TRBV30
AWSVTQGPQH
>11|TRBJ1-1|TRBV7-9
ASSFSRGPEAF
>12|TRBJ1-2|TRBV9
ASSVETGYYGYT
>16|TRBJ2-1|TRBV7-2
ASSLLAGVVSSYNEQF
>12|TRBJ1-2|TRBV4-3
ASSQVGGLIGYT
>13|TRBJ1-5|TRBV4-1
ASSSGQGPNQPQH